This entry is about one T cell receptor (beta chain). These data originate in a study of blood T cell repertoires in COVID-19. Across the whole study: Researchers got acute and convalescent COVID-19 samples from the United States, Italy and Spain. T cells, B-cell-depleted T cells, or PBMCs provided the cDNA or gDNA that served as material.

Source study methods: Amplification of reference gene primers provided the estimated nucleated cell counts. The table came from immunoSEQ multiplex PCR; TCRdb's copy has only in-frame clones and leaves some out. That table is the source of V, J and clone size, and D and trimming were worked out from the DNA. The repertoire holds 65,000 to 100,000 clones, with 89% as singletons. The germline V and J ends were trimmed by 6 bases and 6 bases, with 15 bases remaining between them. The CDR3 has 13 residues. Sample: peripheral blood. This chain connects TRBV12-3 or TRBV12-4 to TRBJ2-7, with D possibly being TRBD1 (6 bases). The receptor was derived from a man in his fifties with acute or convalescent COVID-19. The CDR3 region is CASSLPGDREQYF. Here the CDR3 DNA reads TGTGCCAGCAGCCTCCCAGGGGACCGCGAGCAGTACTTC.